This entry lists 27 T cell receptor beta chains sequenced from one sample in a study of OX40 agonist ivuxolimab in advanced cancers. The receptor library was made with the immunoSEQ multiplex PCR assay. What TCRdb holds here is the immuneACCESS table cut down to in-frame rearrangements. Part of the clones is not present; checked against another copy, under half of the missing clones reflect an unresolved V gene, and the others are unexplained. The sample includes approximately 48,000 clones, with 85% to 90% observed a single time. The top ten hold 10% of the sample. The sequencing here drew on CD4+ or CD8+ T cells sorted from blood, taken in a trial of the OX40 agonist ivuxolimab. The source of these receptors is an adult with an advanced solid tumor such as melanoma, head and neck, liver or kidney cancer.

The chain uses TRBV4-3 and TRBJ2-7; possible D gene TRBD1, 5 bases. This CDR3 comprises 13 residues. Trimming stripped 4 bases from V and 5 bases from J, with 12 bases between. Germline V lookup: CDR1 LGHNA, CDR2 YSLEER. The CDR3 DNA reads TGCGCCAGCAGCCGAGACTTGGGGCACGAGCAGTACTTC. This translates into CASSRDLGHEQYF.

This clone was detected once. The CDR3 region is CASGPTGVYGYTF. In DNA, the CDR3 is TGTGCCAGCGGGCCTACAGGGGTTTATGGCTACACCTTC. This sequence joins TRBV27 and TRBJ1-2; 7 positions agree with TRBD1. Germline V gene sequence: CDR1 MNHEY, CDR2 SMNVEV (reference sequence). The CDR3 contains 13 residues. The J segment lost 5 bases and the V segment lost 8 bases, leaving 8 bases of the junction unmatched.

This clone has just a few counts. The chain has TRBV27 and TRBJ1-5, with a possible D match to TRBD1 (5 bases). This CDR3 has 15 residues. V dropped 5 bases and J dropped 6 bases, with 17 bases sitting between them. In germline, CDR1 is MNHEY, CDR2 SMNVEV (reference sequence). The CDR3 nucleotides read TGTGCCAGCAGTACCCGCAGGGCCCCGGGTCAGCCCCAGCATTTT. It yields the protein CASSTRRAPGQPQHF.

The V and J genes are TRBV19 and TRBJ2-7, with D perhaps given as TRBD1 or TRBD2 (5 bases each). This CDR3 contains 13 residues. CDR1 is LNHDA and CDR2 is SQIVND in the germline V gene (reference sequence). Deletions cut 6 bases from V and 5 bases from J, with 14 bases between. CDR3 loop: CASSPGLKHEQYF. The CDR3 DNA sequence: TGTGCCAGTAGCCCGGGGCTGAAACACGAGCAGTACTTC. Full variable domain (missing parts from reference TRBV19 and TRBJ2-7): DGGITQSPKYLFRKEGQNVTLSCEQNLNHDAMYWYRQDPGQGLRLIYYSQIVNDFQKGDIAEGYSVSREKKESFPLTVTSAQKNPTAFYLCASSPGLKHEQYFGPGTRLTVT.

The chain's CDR3 is CASSLWPQETQYF. In DNA form, the CDR3 reads TGTGCCAGCAGCTTATGGCCCCAAGAGACCCAGTACTTC. The J gene is TRBJ2-5, the V gene TRBV7-6; D unclear. The CDR3 is 13 residues long. Germline CDR1 is SGHVS and CDR2 is FNYEAQ. V dropped 2 bases and J dropped 1 base, with 5 bases sitting between them.

J is TRBJ1-2 and V is TRBV13, with D possibly being TRBD1 (6 bases). Trimming took 3 bases from V and 2 from J, leaving 10 bases between them. The CDR3 length is 14 residues. Germline V gene sequence: CDR1 PRHDT, CDR2 FYEKMQ (reference sequence). CDR3 sequence: CASSFRQGNYGYTF. CDR3 bases: TGTGCCAGCAGCTTTAGGCAGGGGAACTATGGCTACACCTTC.

J is TRBJ2-5 and V is TRBV11-2; 8 nucleotides match TRBD1. After removal of 5 bases from V and 7 bases from J, the junction contained 9 bases not matched to a gene. CDR1 SGHAT and CDR2 FQNNGV come from the germline V gene. The CDR3 is 14 residues long. CDR3 in DNA: TGTGCCAGCAGCCCACAGGGGGAGGCGGGGACCCAGTACTTC. This gives the protein CASSPQGEAGTQYF.

The V and J genes are TRBV30 and TRBJ2-5; D ambiguous. CDR1 and CDR2 from the germline V gene are GTSNPN and SVGIG (reference sequence). The CDR3 is 14 residues long. Trimming took off 2 bases at V and 0 bases at J, with 10 bases between the two ends. DNA of the CDR3: TGTGCCTGGAGTACCGGGCTGAACCAAGAGACCCAGTACTTC. As protein: CAWSTGLNQETQYF.

V and J are TRBV4-1 and TRBJ2-5, with TRBD1 matching over 9 bases. The better agreement between TRBJ2-7 and the DNA end casts doubt on the J call. This CDR3 is 15 amino acids long. Per germline, CDR1 MGHRA and CDR2 YSYEKL. The CDR3 reads CASSLGTGSSYEQYF. DNA of the CDR3: TGCGCCAGCAGCCTAGGGACAGGGAGCTCCTACGAGCAGTACTTC.

The chain couples TRBV2 to TRBJ1-5; D might be TRBD1 (5 bases). CDR1 SNHLY and CDR2 FYNNEI come from the germline V gene. There are 14 residues in the CDR3. V lost 6 bases to trimming and J lost 4 bases, with 13 bases between them. CDR3 sequence reads: CASSDGTENQPQHF. CDR3 coding DNA: TGTGCCAGCAGCGACGGGACGGAAAATCAGCCCCAGCATTTT.

CDR3 residues: CASSYSQGASTEAFF. In nucleotides, the CDR3 is TGTGCCAGCAGTTACTCGCAGGGGGCGTCCACTGAAGCTTTCTTT. The chain employs TRBV6-5 and TRBJ1-1; 8 nucleotides match TRBD1. The junction had 4 bases not matched to a gene; V was cut back by 0 bases and J by 4 bases. Germline CDR1 MNHEY, CDR2 SVGAGI. The CDR3 spans 15 residues.

The chain recombines TRBV7-6 with TRBJ2-2; TRBD2 matches at 9 bases. J was trimmed by 6 bases and V by 5 bases; bases with no gene match: 7. Germline assignment: CDR1 SGHVS and CDR2 FNYEAQ. The length of the CDR3 is 15 residues. The CDR3 here is CASSPVLAGSGELFF. DNA for the CDR3: TGTGCCAGCAGCCCCGTCCTAGCGGGGTCCGGGGAGCTGTTTTTT.

The rearrangement uses TRBV27 and TRBJ2-1; 7 bases line up with TRBD2. Germline CDR1 reads MNHEY; CDR2 reads SMNVEV (reference sequence). The length of the CDR3 is 16 residues. V gave up 5 bases and J gave up 5 bases; unmatched junction bases: 12. As DNA, the CDR3 is TGTGCCAGCAGTCCAGACTTGGCGGGAGTCCACAATGAGCAGTTCTTC. Translating it yields CASSPDLAGVHNEQFF.

The chain uses TRBV27 and TRBJ1-3; D not resolved. Germline CDR1 and CDR2: MNHEY and SMNVEV (reference sequence). The CDR3 runs to 15 residues. Trimming cost V 0 bases and J 4 bases, with 10 bases left between them. The chain's CDR3 is CASSLSHGSGNTIYF. The CDR3 DNA sequence: TGTGCCAGCAGTTTATCCCACGGATCAGGAAACACCATATATTTT.

V usage is TRBV7-8 and J usage is TRBJ2-1; 8 bases match TRBD2. From germline, CDR1 is SGHVS and CDR2 FQNEAQ. V lost 7 bases and J lost 0; bases outside the gene matches: 5. The CDR3 is 15 residues long. The CDR3 DNA sequence: TGTGCCAGCACTAGCGGGCCTTTCTCCTACAATGAGCAGTTCTTC. Protein product: CASTSGPFSYNEQFF.

The chain joins TRBV6-5 to TRBJ2-1; D is perhaps TRBD1 (5 bases). V was trimmed by 8 bases and J by 8 bases, leaving 10 bases between them. The germline V gene has CDR1 MNHEY and CDR2 SVGAGI. The CDR3 has 11 residues. The CDR3 spells CASGWGDEQFF. CDR3 nucleotide sequence: TGTGCCAGCGGGTGGGGCGATGAGCAGTTCTTC.

This rearrangement joins TRBV7-9 to TRBJ2-2, with TRBD2 as a possible D gene (6 bases). Germline CDR1 is SEHNR and CDR2 is FQNEAQ (reference sequence). The germline V and J ends were trimmed by 1 base and 7 bases, with 13 bases remaining between them. The CDR3 contains 15 residues. CDR3 coding DNA: TGTGCCAGCAGCTTAGTCGGGACTTTGATCGGGGAGCTGTTTTTT. Its translation is CASSLVGTLIGELFF.

The chain combines TRBV29-1 with TRBJ1-2; D gene uncertain. The CDR3 consists of 12 residues. V was shortened by 5 bases and J by 6 bases, with 13 bases between the two germline ends. The V gene's germline CDR1 is SQVTM and CDR2 ANQGSEA. CDR3 protein: CSVSVLENGYTF. In DNA, the CDR3 is TGCAGCGTTTCGGTTCTTGAGAATGGCTACACCTTC.

This chain joins TRBV15 and TRBJ1-2; 9 positions agree with TRBD1. This CDR3 spans 15 amino acids. With 5 bases clipped from V and 0 bases from J, the junction kept 4 bases outside the gene matches. Germline V gene data show CDR1 as LNHNV and CDR2 as YYDKDF (reference sequence). CDR3 coding DNA: TGTGCCACCAGCCGGGACAGGGAAACTAACTATGGCTACACCTTC. Its translation is CATSRDRETNYGYTF.

The chain uses TRBV5-6 and TRBJ1-2; TRBD1 matches 8 bases. From germline, CDR1 is SGHDT and CDR2 YYEEEE. CDR3 length equals 13 residues. V gave up 3 bases and J gave up 6 bases; unmatched junction bases: 4. CDR3 sequence: CASSWGQVDGYTF. The CDR3, as DNA: TGTGCCAGCAGCTGGGGACAGGTCGATGGCTACACCTTC.

The chain has TRBV7-2 and TRBJ2-3; D might be TRBD1 or TRBD2, each matching 6 bases. Trimming took 0 bases from V and 4 from J, leaving 20 bases between them. The germline V gene has CDR1 SGHTA and CDR2 FQGNSA. The CDR3 has 18 residues. In DNA, the CDR3 is TGTGCCAGCAGCTTAGCGCCTTGGGGGGCGCAAGGGTCAGATACGCAGTATTTT. It yields the protein CASSLAPWGAQGSDTQYF.

CDR3 nucleotide sequence: TGTGCCAGCAGTCCCGGACAGGCCTTGAACACTGAAGCTTTCTTT. Amino acids: CASSPGQALNTEAFF. This chain links TRBV6-5 with TRBJ1-1; 7 bases agree with TRBD1. V dropped 5 bases and J dropped 0; count of bases not matched to a gene: 6. The CDR3 loop spans 15 amino acids. Germline assignment: CDR1 MNHEY and CDR2 SVGAGI.

V usage is TRBV19 and J usage is TRBJ1-5, with 8 bases identical to TRBD1. After removal of 5 bases from V and 3 bases from J, the junction contained 18 bases not matched to a gene. Germline loops: CDR1 LNHDA, CDR2 SQIVND (reference sequence). This CDR3 spans 19 amino acids. Here the CDR3 reads CASSSARPDRAISNQPQHF. In DNA form, the CDR3 reads TGTGCCAGTAGTTCCGCACGACCGGACAGGGCAATTTCCAATCAGCCCCAGCATTTT.

CDR3 protein: CASSNLFREPPFSTDTQYF. The CDR3 region has the DNA TGTGCCAGTAGCAACCTTTTTCGAGAGCCTCCCTTTAGCACAGATACGCAGTATTTT. V usage is TRBV19 and J usage is TRBJ2-3; D is ambiguous. The germline V gene encodes CDR1 LNHDA and CDR2 SQIVND (reference sequence). The CDR3 spans 19 residues. V was pared by 6 bases and J by 0 bases, with 25 bases between.

This clone came up once. This sequence joins TRBV7-6 and TRBJ1-5; 8 bases agree with TRBD1. The V gene's germline CDR1 is SGHVS and CDR2 FNYEAQ. This CDR3 region has 17 residues. J lost 4 bases, V lost 0 bases, and 8 bases had no gene match. CDR3 DNA sequence: TGTGCCAGCAGCTTAGCTCCCTACAGGGGGATGAATCAGCCCCAGCATTTT. Its protein is CASSLAPYRGMNQPQHF.

The chain carries TRBV9 and TRBJ1-3; a weak D match, TRBD1 (5 bases). Trimming took 6 bases from V and 0 from J, leaving 10 bases between them. CDR3 length: 14 amino acids. CDR1 is SGDLS, CDR2 YYNGEE, per germline. This chain's CDR3 is CASTQASSGNTIYF. CDR3 DNA: TGTGCCAGCACACAGGCTTCCTCTGGAAACACCATATATTTT.

This clone was observed a few times. V and J are TRBV27 and TRBJ2-7; the D gene is possibly TRBD1 (5 bases). With 0 bases removed from V and 1 base from J, the gap between germline ends came to 7 bases. Germline-derived CDR1 and CDR2 are MNHEY and SMNVEV (reference sequence). The CDR3 spans 14 residues. CDR3 nucleotide sequence: TGTGCCAGCAGTTTATCAAGGACATCCTACGAGCAGTACTTC. Residues: CASSLSRTSYEQYF.